The 6 T cell receptor beta chains below all came from one sample that was sequenced in a study of tumor-infiltrating lymphocytes in primary liver carcinoma. The authors made TCR beta cDNA from about 500 ng total RNA with a constant-region primer. A slightly modified ARM-PCR protocol with three nested multiplex PCR rounds produced these TCR beta libraries. In the first two PCR rounds, TRBV1-TRBV30 forward primers were paired with a C-beta reverse primer, and each round lasted nine to ten cycles. MiXCR was run by TCRdb on the multiplex PCR reads, yielding one entry per CDR3 protein. The repertoire holds tens of thousands of distinct CDR3 sequences, with roughly three quarters as singletons. Investigators took RNA and DNA out together from roughly 21-30 mg of unsorted bulk tissue. Sequencing used liver tumor tissue from sampling region 5. The sample's subset: tumor region T5, tumor centre. Receptors were obtained from a woman in her thirties with primary liver carcinoma and hepatitis B virus infection.

This clonotype was recorded once. The V and J genes are TRBV24-1 and TRBJ2-1; D perhaps matches TRBD1 (6 bases). Germline CDR1 is KGHDR and CDR2 is SFDVKD. Trimming removed 7 bases from V and 2 bases from J, with 17 bases in between. The length of the CDR3 is 16 residues. The CDR3 nucleotides are TGTGCCACCAGCGATACTGGGGGCAACCCCTACAATGAGCAGTTCTTC. It encodes CATSDTGGNPYNEQFF.

Notes on this clonotype: Relative to the germline gene, one junction end is altered; a read error may explain this. The chain links TRBV6-1 to TRBJ2-2; perhaps TRBD1 as D (6 bases). This CDR3 is built from 19 residues. Germline V CDR1 and CDR2: MNHNS, SASEGT. The CDR3 DNA follows: TGTGCCAGCATTGAAACCTTTCCTGGGGGCGCCGCGAACACCGGGGAGCTGTTTTTT. This codes for CASIETFPGGAANTGELFF.

For this clonotype: Compared with germline, one end of the junction differs, possibly owing to a read error. The chain couples TRBV5-4 to TRBJ2-3; tentatively, D is TRBD1 (5 bases). This CDR3 is built from 12 residues. The germline CDR1 and CDR2 sequences are SGHNT and YYREEE (reference sequence). CDR3 DNA: TGTGCCAGCAGCTACTCCACAGGTACGCAGTATTTT. This codes for CASSYSTGTQYF.

As regards this clonotype: The junction does not match germline at one end; this may be a read error. This chain connects TRBV6-1 to TRBJ1-5; D is perhaps TRBD1 (5 bases). Germline CDR1 is MNHNS and CDR2 is SASEGT. The CDR3 covers 14 residues. The CDR3 bases are TGTACCAGGAGCAGGGAAGTAAACAATCAGCCCCAGCATTTT. It encodes CTRSREVNNQPQHF.

Concerning this clonotype itself: Given the absence of the conserved phenylalanine or tryptophan at the CDR3 end, a read error is likely. This chain uses TRBV5-4 with TRBJ2-5; the match to TRBD1 covers 7 bases. The CDR3 totals 14 residues. The V segment lost 5 bases and the J segment 2 bases; nucleotides outside the gene matches: 6. CDR1 and CDR2 (germline): SGHNT, YYREEE (reference sequence). CDR3 nucleotides: TGTGCCAGCAGTCGGGGACAGATTCAAGAGACCCAGTACTCC. Protein product: CASSRGQIQETQYS.

On this clonotype itself: No conserved phenylalanine or tryptophan is present at the end of the CDR3, so a read error is the likely explanation. The chain links TRBV4-3 to TRBJ2-7; 9 bases line up with TRBD1. The CDR3 spans 17 residues. Germline CDR1 is LGHNA and CDR2 is YSLEER. The CDR3 sequence is CASNQEFSRTGDYEQYL. In DNA, the CDR3 is TGCGCCAGCAACCAAGAGTTCTCTAGGACAGGGGACTACGAGCAGTACTTA.